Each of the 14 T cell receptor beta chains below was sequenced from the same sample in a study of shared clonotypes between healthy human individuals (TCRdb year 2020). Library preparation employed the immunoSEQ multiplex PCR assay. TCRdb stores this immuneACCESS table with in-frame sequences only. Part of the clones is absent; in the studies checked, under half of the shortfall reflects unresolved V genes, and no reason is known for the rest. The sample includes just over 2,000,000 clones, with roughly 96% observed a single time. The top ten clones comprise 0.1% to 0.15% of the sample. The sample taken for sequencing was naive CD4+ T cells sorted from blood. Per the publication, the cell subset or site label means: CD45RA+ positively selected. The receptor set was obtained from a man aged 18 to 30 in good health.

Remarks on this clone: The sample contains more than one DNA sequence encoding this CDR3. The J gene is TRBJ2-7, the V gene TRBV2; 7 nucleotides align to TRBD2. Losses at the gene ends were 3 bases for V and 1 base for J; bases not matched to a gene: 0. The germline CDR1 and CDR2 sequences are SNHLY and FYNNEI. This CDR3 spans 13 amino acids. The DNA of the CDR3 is TGTGCCAGCAGTGACGGGGGGTCCTACGAGCAGTACTTC. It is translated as CASSDGGSYEQYF.

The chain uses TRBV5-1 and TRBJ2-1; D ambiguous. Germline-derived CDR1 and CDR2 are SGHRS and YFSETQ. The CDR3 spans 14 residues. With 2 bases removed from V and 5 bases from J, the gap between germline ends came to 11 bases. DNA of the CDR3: TGCGCCAGCAGCTTCGGGTCTGGGGACAATGAGCAGTTCTTC. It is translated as CASSFGSGDNEQFF.

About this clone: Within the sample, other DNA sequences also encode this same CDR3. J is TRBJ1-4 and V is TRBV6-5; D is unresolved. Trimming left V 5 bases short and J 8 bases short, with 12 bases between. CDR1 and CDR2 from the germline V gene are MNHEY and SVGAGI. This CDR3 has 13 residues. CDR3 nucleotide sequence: TGTGCCAGCAGTACCGGGCCCGACGAAAAACTGTTTTTT. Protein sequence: CASSTGPDEKLFF.

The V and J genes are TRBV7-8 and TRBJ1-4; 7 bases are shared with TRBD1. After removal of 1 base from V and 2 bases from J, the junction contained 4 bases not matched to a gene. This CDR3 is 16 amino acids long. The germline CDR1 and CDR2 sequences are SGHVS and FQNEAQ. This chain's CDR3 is CASSLGTGETNEKLFF. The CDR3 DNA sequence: TGTGCCAGCAGCTTAGGTACAGGGGAGACTAATGAAAAACTGTTTTTT. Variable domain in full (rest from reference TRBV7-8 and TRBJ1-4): GAGVSQSPRYKVAKRGQDVALRCDPISGHVSLFWYQQALGQGPEFLTYFQNEAQLDKSGLPSDRFFAERPEGSVSTLKIQRTQQEDSAVYLCASSLGTGETNEKLFFGSGTQLSVL.

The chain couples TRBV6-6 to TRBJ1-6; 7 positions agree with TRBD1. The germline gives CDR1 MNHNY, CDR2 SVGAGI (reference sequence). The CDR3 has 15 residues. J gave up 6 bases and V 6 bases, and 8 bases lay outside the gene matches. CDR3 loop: CASRQPGQSNSPLHF. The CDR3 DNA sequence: TGTGCCAGCAGGCAACCGGGACAGTCTAATTCACCCCTCCACTTT.

CDR3 sequence reads: CASSQGDSLDTEAFF. The CDR3 DNA reads as TGCGCCAGCAGCCAAGGGGACAGCTTAGACACTGAAGCTTTCTTT. The V and J genes are TRBV4-1 and TRBJ1-1, with TRBD1 identical over 7 bases. The CDR3 covers 15 residues. Germline-derived CDR1 and CDR2 are MGHRA and YSYEKL. V shed 1 base, J shed 3 bases, and the junction held 5 bases outside the gene matches.

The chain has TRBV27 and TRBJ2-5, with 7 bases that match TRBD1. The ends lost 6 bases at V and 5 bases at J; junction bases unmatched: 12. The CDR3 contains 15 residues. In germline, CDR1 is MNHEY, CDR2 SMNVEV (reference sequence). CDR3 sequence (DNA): TGTGCCAGCAGAAGGACAGGCGTTTTGGGGGAGACCCAGTACTTC. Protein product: CASRRTGVLGETQYF.

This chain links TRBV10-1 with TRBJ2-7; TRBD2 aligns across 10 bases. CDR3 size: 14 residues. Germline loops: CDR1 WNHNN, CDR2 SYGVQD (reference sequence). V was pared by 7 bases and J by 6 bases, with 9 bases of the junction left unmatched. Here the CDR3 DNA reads TGCGCCAGCACCCTAGCGGGAGAAACAATCGAGCAGTACTTC. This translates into CASTLAGETIEQYF.

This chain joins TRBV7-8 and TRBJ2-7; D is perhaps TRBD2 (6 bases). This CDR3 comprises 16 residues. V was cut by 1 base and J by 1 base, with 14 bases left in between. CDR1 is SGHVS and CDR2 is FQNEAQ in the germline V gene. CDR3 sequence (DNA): TGTGCCAGCAGCTTAGGGAGTGGGACTGGATCCTACGAGCAGTACTTC. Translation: CASSLGSGTGSYEQYF.

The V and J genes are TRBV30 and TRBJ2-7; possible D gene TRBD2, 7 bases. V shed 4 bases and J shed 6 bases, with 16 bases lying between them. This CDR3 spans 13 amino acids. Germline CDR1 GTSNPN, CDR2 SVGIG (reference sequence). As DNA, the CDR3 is TGTGCCTGGAAAGTCGCGGGGGCCGCCGAGCAGTACTTC. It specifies CAWKVAGAAEQYF.

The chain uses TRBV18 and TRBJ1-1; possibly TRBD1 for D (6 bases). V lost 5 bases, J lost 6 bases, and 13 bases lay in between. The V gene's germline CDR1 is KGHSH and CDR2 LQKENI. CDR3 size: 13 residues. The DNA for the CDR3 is TGTGCCAGCTCATCACAGGGAGAAGCTGAAGCTTTCTTT. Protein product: CASSSQGEAEAFF.

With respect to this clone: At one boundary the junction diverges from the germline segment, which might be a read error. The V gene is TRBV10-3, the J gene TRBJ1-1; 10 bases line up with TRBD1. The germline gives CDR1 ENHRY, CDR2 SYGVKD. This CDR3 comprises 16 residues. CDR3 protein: CAISESRMDRGGSCIF. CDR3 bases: TGTGCCATCAGTGAGTCAAGAATGGACAGGGGGGGCTCGTGCATCTTT.

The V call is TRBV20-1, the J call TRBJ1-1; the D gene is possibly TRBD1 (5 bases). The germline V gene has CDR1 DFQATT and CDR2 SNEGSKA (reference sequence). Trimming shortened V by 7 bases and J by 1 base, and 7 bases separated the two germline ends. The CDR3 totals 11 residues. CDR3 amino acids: CSGRANTEAFF. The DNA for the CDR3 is TGCAGTGGCAGGGCGAACACTGAAGCTTTCTTT.

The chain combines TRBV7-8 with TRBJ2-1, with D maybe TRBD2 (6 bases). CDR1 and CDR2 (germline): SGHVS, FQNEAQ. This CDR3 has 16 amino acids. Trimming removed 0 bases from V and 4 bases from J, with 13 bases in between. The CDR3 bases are TGTGCCAGCAGCTTAGCGCCGGGCGGGGTATACAATGAGCAGTTCTTC. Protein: CASSLAPGGVYNEQFF.